The 27 T cell receptor beta chains given below trace back to one sample, sequenced in a study of blood T cell repertoires in COVID-19. Assay used: immunoSEQ multiplex PCR; TCRdb lists only in-frame clones, some missing. Of around 90,000 clones in the sample, approximately 92% are singletons; the top ten hold about 6.6%. The sequencing input was peripheral blood. These receptors were taken from a woman aged 60-75 years with active COVID-19.

The V gene is TRBV28, the J gene TRBJ1-5; possibly TRBD1 for D (5 bases). CDR3 length: 16 amino acids. Germline CDR1 is MDHEN and CDR2 is SYDVKM. Trimming pared 7 bases from V and 2 bases from J, leaving 18 bases between. The CDR3 region has the DNA TGTGCCAGCACCACCCTCGGGGGAGAAGGCAATCAGCCCCAGCATTTT. Translated, it gives CASTTLGGEGNQPQHF.

V is TRBV7-8 and J is TRBJ1-2; 7 bases are shared with TRBD1. V was pared by 5 bases and J by 6 bases, with 9 bases of the junction left unmatched. CDR3 length: 14 amino acids. Germline values: CDR1 SGHVS, CDR2 FQNEAQ. The CDR3 spells CASSPSTGFDGYTF. In DNA, the CDR3 is TGTGCCAGCAGCCCCTCGACAGGGTTTGATGGCTACACCTTC.

The chain has TRBV3-1 (or the pseudogene TRBV3-2) and TRBJ1-1; 7 bases match TRBD1. Losses at the gene ends were 1 base for V and 6 bases for J; bases not matched to a gene: 5. Germline-derived CDR1 and CDR2 are LGHDT and YNNKEL (reference sequence). CDR3 length equals 14 residues. CDR3 bases: TGTGCCAGCAGCCAAGCAGGGGGGATGGCTGAAGCTTTCTTT. Protein: CASSQAGGMAEAFF.

Here the CDR3 reads CASSSQTGVNTEAFF. The CDR3 DNA reads as TGCGCCAGCAGCTCCCAGACAGGGGTGAACACTGAAGCTTTCTTT. The genes are TRBV4-1 and TRBJ1-1; 8 nucleotides align to TRBD1. Trimming took 5 bases from V and 0 from J; bases not matched to a gene: 5. The V gene's germline CDR1 is MGHRA and CDR2 YSYEKL. The length of the CDR3 is 15 residues.

A note on this clone: An end of the junction differs from the germline gene, which may be a read error. The V and J genes are TRBV15 and TRBJ1-2; unclear D gene. CDR3 length: 12 amino acids. The V gene's germline CDR1 is LNHNV and CDR2 YYDKDF (reference sequence). The CDR3 sequence is CATSGDIYGYTF. CDR3 sequence (DNA): TGTGCCACCAGCGGAGACATCTATGGCTACACCTTC.

Concerning this clone itself: Other DNA sequences in the same sample also yield this CDR3. This chain uses TRBV19 with TRBJ1-2; 8 bases fit TRBD1. The CDR3 is 14 amino acids. V lost 6 bases and J lost 3; bases outside the gene matches: 6. Germline V gene data show CDR1 as LNHDA and CDR2 as SQIVND (reference sequence). CDR3: CASSPDRVDYGYTF. The CDR3 nucleotides read TGTGCCAGTAGCCCGGACAGGGTGGACTATGGCTACACCTTC.

This clone has just one count. This chain joins TRBV29-1 and TRBJ1-1, with D possibly being TRBD1 (6 bases). The CDR3 sequence is 14 residues long. V lost 6 bases, J lost 0 bases, and 14 bases lay in between. Per germline, CDR1 SQVTM and CDR2 ANQGSEA. The CDR3 loop is CSVNPGTLNTEAFF. CDR3 bases: TGCAGCGTAAACCCAGGGACACTGAACACTGAAGCTTTCTTT.

V gene TRBV5-5 combines with J gene TRBJ1-5; TRBD1 is a possible D gene (6 bases). The CDR3 is made up of 16 amino acids. V was cut by 3 bases and J by 4 bases, with 17 bases left in between. Per the germline V gene, CDR1 is SGHKS and CDR2 is YYEKEE (reference sequence). Here the CDR3 reads CASSSIWGRMNQPQHF. The CDR3 bases are TGTGCCAGCAGCTCTATCTGGGGGCGAATGAATCAGCCCCAGCATTTT.

CDR3 sequence (DNA): TGTGCCATCAGCTCAGGGGGGTCGCACGAGCAGTACTTC. Translated: CAISSGGSHEQYF. The chain carries TRBV10-3 and TRBJ2-7, with D possibly being TRBD1 (7 bases). V lost 6 bases and J lost 5, with 14 bases in between. CDR1 and CDR2 from the germline V gene are ENHRY and SYGVKD. The CDR3 length is 13 residues.

This clone was counted only a few times. This chain links TRBV2 with TRBJ1-5, with a tentative D call TRBD1 (6 bases). Germline values: CDR1 SNHLY, CDR2 FYNNEI. With 3 bases removed from V and 1 base from J, the gap between germline ends came to 7 bases. The CDR3 is 14 residues long. The CDR3 loop is CASSDRGSNQPQHF. The CDR3 DNA sequence: TGTGCCAGCAGTGACAGGGGAAGCAATCAGCCCCAGCATTTT.

V usage is TRBV29-1 and J usage is TRBJ1-1; the D is unclear. Between the trimmed V and J ends, which lost 4 bases and 0 bases, there was a span of 12 bases. The CDR3 is made up of 14 amino acids. Germline lookup yields CDR1 SQVTM and CDR2 ANQGSEA. CDR3 sequence reads: CSVATLTMNTEAFF. The DNA for the CDR3 is TGCAGCGTTGCAACCCTAACCATGAACACTGAAGCTTTCTTT. The entire variable domain, with the rest obtained from reference TRBV29-1 and TRBJ1-1, is as follows: SAVISQKPSRDICQRGTSLTIQCQVDSQVTMMFWYRQQPGQSLTLIATANQGSEATYESGFVIDKFPISRPNLTFSTLTVSNMSPEDSSIYLCSVATLTMNTEAFFGQGTRLTVV.

The chain joins TRBV3-1 (or the pseudogene TRBV3-2) to TRBJ2-1, with 8 positions matching TRBD2. This CDR3 spans 11 amino acids. The J segment lost 13 bases and the V segment lost 4 bases, leaving 3 bases of the junction unmatched. Germline CDR1 reads LGHDT; CDR2 reads YNNKEL (reference sequence). CDR3 sequence (DNA): TGTGCCAGCAGCCCAGGACTAGCCCAGTTCTTC. Translation gives CASSPGLAQFF.

The rearrangement links TRBV7-9 to TRBJ1-2; 7 bases map to TRBD1. This CDR3 has 15 residues. The trim removed 6 bases at V and 4 bases at J, leaving 11 bases unmatched. Germline V gene sequence: CDR1 SEHNR, CDR2 FQNEAQ (reference sequence). The CDR3 loop is CASSHTGEEGYGYTF. CDR3 bases: TGTGCCAGCAGTCATACAGGGGAGGAGGGCTATGGCTACACCTTC.

This chain connects TRBV12-5 to TRBJ2-7; D call uncertain. Germline V gene lookup returns CDR1 LGHNT and CDR2 FRNRAP. V shed 2 bases and J shed 7 bases, with 9 bases lying between them. The CDR3 is 12 amino acids. CDR3 sequence reads: CASGLPPQEQYF. The CDR3 DNA reads TGTGCTAGTGGTTTGCCCCCCCAGGAGCAGTACTTC.

The genes are TRBV5-1 and TRBJ2-7; D might be TRBD2 (5 bases). The germline gives CDR1 SGHRS, CDR2 YFSETQ. The CDR3 spans 13 residues. V was clipped by 3 bases and J by 2 bases, with 9 bases between them. This CDR3 is CASSSGVTYEQYF. Written as DNA, the CDR3 is TGCGCCAGCAGCTCCGGGGTTACCTACGAGCAGTACTTC.

V is TRBV30 and J is TRBJ1-2; 7 bases match TRBD1. CDR1 is GTSNPN, CDR2 SVGIG, per germline (reference sequence). V was pared by 3 bases and J by 9 bases, with 10 bases of the junction left unmatched. The CDR3 totals 13 residues. The DNA of the CDR3 is TGTGCCTGGAGCCGTATTCGGGACAGACGCTACACCTTC. It codes for CAWSRIRDRRYTF.

CDR3 sequence reads: CASRHDTSGNTIYF. CDR3 DNA sequence: TGTGCCAGCAGACACGACACCTCTGGAAACACCATATATTTT. The V gene is TRBV3-1 (or the pseudogene TRBV3-2), the J gene TRBJ1-3, with D hard to call. The CDR3 runs 14 residues. Trimming stripped 6 bases from V and 0 bases from J, with 9 bases between. Germline lookup yields CDR1 LGHDT and CDR2 YNNKEL (reference sequence).

This clone was detected once. The gene calls are TRBV7-9 and TRBJ2-3, with a tentative D call TRBD2 (6 bases). There are 15 residues in the CDR3. Germline CDR1 reads SEHNR; CDR2 reads FQNEAQ (reference sequence). Trimming shortened V by 6 bases and J by 5 bases, and 18 bases separated the two germline ends. Written as DNA, the CDR3 is TGTGCCAGCAGTCCCTTCGGGGGAGCGGTAGATACGCAGTATTTT. As protein: CASSPFGGAVDTQYF.

The chain uses TRBV19 and TRBJ1-4; no clear D gene. Germline V gene data show CDR1 as LNHDA and CDR2 as SQIVND (reference sequence). This CDR3 contains 14 residues. Trimming removed 3 bases at V and 4 bases at J, with 9 bases between. CDR3 protein: CASSIPGLNEKLFF. CDR3 bases: TGTGCCAGTAGTATTCCCGGACTTAATGAAAAACTGTTTTTT.

V is TRBV4-1 and J is TRBJ2-1; tentatively, D is TRBD1 (5 bases). The CDR3 runs 15 residues. Germline lookup yields CDR1 MGHRA and CDR2 YSYEKL. V dropped 4 bases and J dropped 3 bases, with 13 bases sitting between them. The CDR3, as DNA: TGCGCCAGCAGCCCCCAGGGTCCCCTCTACAATGAGCAGTTCTTC. Translated, it gives CASSPQGPLYNEQFF.

The gene calls are TRBV29-1 and TRBJ2-1; D is ambiguous. CDR3 size: 10 residues. The germline V and J ends were trimmed by 6 bases and 6 bases, with 6 bases remaining between them. The germline gives CDR1 SQVTM, CDR2 ANQGSEA. The CDR3: CSVVSNEQFF. For the CDR3, the DNA is TGCAGCGTCGTATCCAATGAGCAGTTCTTC.

The chain combines TRBV7-8 with TRBJ2-1, with 13 bases lining up with TRBD2. This CDR3 has 16 residues. V was pared by 5 bases and J by 7 bases, with 8 bases of the junction left unmatched. Germline V gene data show CDR1 as SGHVS and CDR2 as FQNEAQ. The CDR3 DNA is TGTGCCAGCAGCCGTACTAGCGGGGGGGCTGGTAATGAGCAGTTCTTC. Translating it yields CASSRTSGGAGNEQFF.

The rearrangement uses TRBV7-2 and TRBJ2-3; tentatively, D is TRBD2 (5 bases). The germline V gene encodes CDR1 SGHTA and CDR2 FQGNSA. V was pared by 4 bases and J by 5 bases, with 19 bases between. CDR3 length: 16 residues. The CDR3 loop reads CASSSYGSASRDTQYF. The DNA of the CDR3 is TGTGCCAGCAGCTCTTATGGTAGCGCTAGTCGAGATACGCAGTATTTT.

V is TRBV19 and J is TRBJ1-5; D gene uncertain. Germline CDR1 and CDR2: LNHDA and SQIVND (reference sequence). Trimming stripped 3 bases from V and 3 bases from J, with 9 bases between. The CDR3 runs to 14 residues. CDR3 DNA: TGTGCCAGTAGTATCTCCCGGGACAATCAGCCCCAGCATTTT. Translating gives CASSISRDNQPQHF.

The DNA of the CDR3 is TGTGCCAGCAGTAACCCGTACAGGCACGGGAGGACTGAAGCTTTCTTT. Its protein product is CASSNPYRHGRTEAFF. The chain uses TRBV6-2 or TRBV6-3 and TRBJ1-1; weak D call: TRBD1 (5 bases). V lost 5 bases to trimming and J lost 5 bases, with 21 bases between them. Germline values: CDR1 MNHEY, CDR2 SVGEGT. This CDR3 region has 16 residues.

The V and J genes are TRBV28 and TRBJ1-2; 7 bases are shared with TRBD1. This CDR3 is built from 16 residues. Per the germline V gene, CDR1 is MDHEN and CDR2 is SYDVKM. The junction had 10 bases not matched to a gene; V was cut back by 4 bases and J by 2 bases. CDR3 coding DNA: TGTGCCAGCAGTTCCCTTCCCGGGACAGCAAACTATGGCTACACCTTC. Encoded protein: CASSSLPGTANYGYTF.

This rearrangement joins TRBV28 to TRBJ2-2; D not resolved. The CDR3 extends over 15 amino acids. Germline V gene sequence: CDR1 MDHEN, CDR2 SYDVKM. Trimming removed 5 bases at V and 1 base at J, with 11 bases between. CDR3 nucleotides: TGTGCCAGCAGTCCAACACGAAGGAACACCGGGGAGCTGTTTTTT. It translates to CASSPTRRNTGELFF.